This TCR beta chain was recorded in a study of T cells in Graves' hyperthyroidism and ophthalmopathy. There are 11 residues in the CDR3. Between the trimmed V and J ends, which lost 3 bases and 5 bases, there was a span of 5 bases. Germline V CDR1 and CDR2: SGDLS, YYNGEE. Criteria for exclusion of patients were uncontrolled infection, other autoimmune disease, pregnancy or lactation. There were TCR beta CDR3 regions amplified from RNA transcripts. HTBI primers were used for first-round RT-PCR of the TCR CDR3. MiXCR, applied by TCRdb to the multiplex PCR reads, yields one record per CDR3 protein. The sample has approximately 380,000 distinct CDR3 sequences; roughly 18% are singletons. This clonotype has a handful of counts.

The sample taken for sequencing was blood. This chain uses TRBV9 with TRBJ1-1; D unresolved. This clonotype originated in a man younger than 30 with Graves' ophthalmopathy. The CDR3 here is CASSDGTEAFF. The DNA of the CDR3 is TGTGCCAGCAGCGACGGGACTGAAGCTTTCTTT.